The present T cell receptor (beta chain) was sequenced within a study of T cells in localized non-small cell lung cancer. Regarding the study as a whole: Clonality of T cells reached its maximum in uninvolved adjacent lung, surpassing tumor. Since sequencing was restricted to only one region of the tumor, intratumor heterogeneity remains a possibility. Researchers found a median approximately 60 of the top 100 tumor clones in adjacent lung.

This CDR3 has 17 amino acids. CDR1 is SEHNR, CDR2 FQNEAQ, per germline (reference sequence). Unmatched junction bases numbered 13, after V lost 5 bases and J lost 9 bases. Details on this clone: The antigen is undetermined.

Only in-frame clones appear in the TCRdb table, and some are missing; sequencing was by immunoSEQ multiplex PCR. The repertoire holds more than 100,000 clones, with around 92% as singletons. The sample in question was peripheral blood, obtained before any cancer treatment. The chain joins TRBV7-9 to TRBJ2-1, with TRBD2 matching over 13 bases. The sequence came from a female donor aged 60 or older with stage I lung adenocarcinoma. This chain's CDR3 is CASSKDLGLAGDLEQFF. The DNA for the CDR3 is TGTGCCAGCAGCAAAGATTTAGGACTAGCGGGAGATCTTGAGCAGTTCTTC.